The rows below give T cell receptor beta chains drawn from one sample of a study of CD8 T cells in ankylosing spondylitis. One entry per CDR3 protein, called by TCRdb with MiXCR from the 5' RACE reads. The data show 240,000 or so distinct CDR3 sequences, 8.6% seen once. Sequences were obtained from blood, either unsorted or a sorted T cell fraction (not recorded which). The receptors were sampled from a male donor with ankylosing spondylitis or in good health (not recorded which). CDR3s include the opening cysteine and the closing phenylalanine or tryptophan. D genes are given only for firm matches. Size tells how often a clone was seen (once, few, many) or the class of an expanded clone, and some rows leave it out.

J gene: TRBJ1-1; D gene: NA; clone size: NA; V gene: TRBV4-2; CDR3 DNA: TGTGCCAGCAGCTTGAACAGGGCTATGAACACTGAAGCTTTCTTT; CDR3 protein: CASSLNRAMNTEAFF
J gene: TRBJ2-2; D gene: TRBD2; clone size: many; V gene: TRBV4-3; CDR3 DNA: TGCGCCAGCAGCCAAGATATGGCTAGCGGGGCTCTCGTCGGGGAGCTGTTTTTT; CDR3 protein: CASSQDMASGALVGELFF
J gene: TRBJ2-3; D gene: NA; clone size: many; V gene: TRBV4-2; CDR3 DNA: TGTGCCAGCAGCCCAGGGGCAGATACGCAGTATTTT; CDR3 protein: CASSPGADTQYF
J gene: TRBJ2-3; D gene: NA; clone size: many; V gene: TRBV7-9; CDR3 DNA: TGTGCCAGCAGCTTTGCGGGGCGGAACACAGATACGCAGTATTTT; CDR3 protein: CASSFAGRNTDTQYF
J gene: TRBJ1-2; D gene: NA; clone size: many; V gene: TRBV29-1; CDR3 DNA: TGCAGCGTTGCTGACACGGCGGGGGGCTACACCTTC; CDR3 protein: CSVADTAGGYTF
J gene: TRBJ2-3; D gene: TRBD2; clone size: many; V gene: TRBV11-2; CDR3 DNA: TGTGCCAGCAGCCAAGGCGGCGCGGGAGACTGGGATACGCAGTATTTT; CDR3 protein: CASSQGGAGDWDTQYF
J gene: TRBJ2-1; D gene: NA; clone size: NA; V gene: TRBV14; CDR3 DNA: TGTGCCAGCAGCCAGGTACTAGCCTCTAATGAGCAGTTCTTC; CDR3 protein: CASSQVLASNEQFF
J gene: TRBJ2-3; D gene: NA; clone size: many; V gene: TRBV20-1; CDR3 DNA: TGCAGTGCCAGGGACACTCGCACAGATACGCAGTATTTT; CDR3 protein: CSARDTRTDTQYF
J gene: TRBJ2-1; D gene: TRBD1; clone size: NA; V gene: TRBV7-2; CDR3 DNA: TGTGCCAGCAGCTTAATGGGACAGGGGTATGAGCAGTTCTTC; CDR3 protein: CASSLMGQGYEQFF
J gene: TRBJ1-2; D gene: TRBD1; clone size: many; V gene: TRBV12-3/TRBV12-4; CDR3 DNA: TGTGCCAGCAAGAACGGAGACAGGGGGCGTTATGGCTACACCTTC; CDR3 protein: CASKNGDRGRYGYTF
J gene: TRBJ1-2; D gene: TRBD1; clone size: many; V gene: TRBV20-1; CDR3 DNA: TGCAGTGCTTGGGACAGCCGGTCCTATGGCTACACCTTC; CDR3 protein: CSAWDSRSYGYTF
J gene: TRBJ1-4; D gene: NA; clone size: many; V gene: TRBV12-3/TRBV12-4; CDR3 DNA: TGTGCCAGCAGTTCCCTCCCCTCCAGGGGTCCCCAGGAAAAACTGTTTTTT; CDR3 protein: CASSSLPSRGPQEKLFF
J gene: TRBJ2-3; D gene: NA; clone size: NA; V gene: TRBV6-4; CDR3 DNA: TGTGCCAGCAGTGAAGGACAGAGCACAGATACGCAGTATTTT; CDR3 protein: CASSEGQSTDTQYF
J gene: TRBJ1-1; D gene: NA; clone size: NA; V gene: TRBV27; CDR3 DNA: TGTGCCAGCAGTTTTTCGAGGACCGGTGAAGCTTTCTTT; CDR3 protein: CASSFSRTGEAFF
J gene: TRBJ2-7; D gene: TRBD2; clone size: NA; V gene: TRBV7-2; CDR3 DNA: TGTGCCAGCAGCTTATACCCACTAGCGGGAGAGGACGAGCAGTACTTC; CDR3 protein: CASSLYPLAGEDEQYF
J gene: TRBJ1-6; D gene: NA; clone size: many; V gene: TRBV25-1; CDR3 DNA: TGTGCCAGCAGTGAATACAATTCACCCCTCCACTTT; CDR3 protein: CASSEYNSPLHF
J gene: TRBJ1-1; D gene: NA; clone size: many; V gene: TRBV20-1; CDR3 DNA: TGCAGTGCTAGTAAATTCGGTATGAACACTGAAGCTTTCTTT; CDR3 protein: CSASKFGMNTEAFF
J gene: TRBJ1-2; D gene: NA; clone size: many; V gene: TRBV12-3/TRBV12-4; CDR3 DNA: TGTGCCAGCAGTTTAGTCACTAACTATGGCTACACCTTC; CDR3 protein: CASSLVTNYGYTF
J gene: TRBJ2-2; D gene: NA; clone size: NA; V gene: TRBV30; CDR3 DNA: TGTGCCTGGAGTGTAGCCGGGGAGCTGTTTTTT; CDR3 protein: CAWSVAGELFF
J gene: TRBJ2-1; D gene: TRBD2; clone size: many; V gene: TRBV11-1; CDR3 DNA: TGTGCCAGCAGCTTAGGGTCTAGCGGGGAGCAGTTCTTC; CDR3 protein: CASSLGSSGEQFF
J gene: TRBJ1-1; D gene: NA; clone size: many; V gene: TRBV20-1; CDR3 DNA: TGCAGTGCTAGAGATTGGCTAACCGGCACTGAAGCTTTCTTT; CDR3 protein: CSARDWLTGTEAFF
J gene: TRBJ2-1; D gene: NA; clone size: many; V gene: TRBV12-3/TRBV12-4; CDR3 DNA: TGTGCCAGCGGAACCTTAGACAATGAGCAGTTCTTC; CDR3 protein: CASGTLDNEQFF
J gene: TRBJ2-1; D gene: NA; clone size: NA; V gene: TRBV6-5; CDR3 DNA: TGTGCCAGCAGTTACTCGACCGGGAGCAAGCAGTTCTTC; CDR3 protein: CASSYSTGSKQFF
J gene: TRBJ2-1; D gene: TRBD1; clone size: many; V gene: TRBV25-1; CDR3 DNA: TGTGCCAGCAGTGAACTGGGTCTGGGACAGGGGGCCGGTAATGAGCAGTTCTTC; CDR3 protein: CASSELGLGQGAGNEQFF
J gene: TRBJ2-3; D gene: NA; clone size: NA; V gene: TRBV5-1; CDR3 DNA: TGCGCCAGCAGCTCGGGCCCACGGGGGACTAGCACAGATACGCAGTATTTT; CDR3 protein: CASSSGPRGTSTDTQYF
J gene: TRBJ2-2; D gene: TRBD2; clone size: NA; V gene: TRBV6-5; CDR3 DNA: TGTGCCAGCAGTTTCACTAGCGGGAGGGCCGGAGACACCGGGGCGCTGTTTTTT; CDR3 protein: CASSFTSGRAGDTGALFF
J gene: TRBJ2-3; D gene: NA; clone size: NA; V gene: TRBV7-9; CDR3 DNA: TGTGCCAGCAGCTTAAGTGGTATTGGGACTACGCAGTATTTT; CDR3 protein: CASSLSGIGTTQYF
J gene: TRBJ2-1; D gene: NA; clone size: many; V gene: TRBV5-5; CDR3 DNA: TGTGCCAGCAGCGTGGGAAGCTACAATGAGCAGTTCTTC; CDR3 protein: CASSVGSYNEQFF
J gene: TRBJ2-1; D gene: TRBD1; clone size: many; V gene: TRBV24-1; CDR3 DNA: TGTGCCACCAGTGATAAGGGACAGGGGGACAATGAGCAGTTCTTC; CDR3 protein: CATSDKGQGDNEQFF
J gene: TRBJ2-5; D gene: TRBD1; clone size: few; V gene: TRBV20-1; CDR3 DNA: TGCAGTGCCGACAGGGACGAGACCCAGTACTTC; CDR3 protein: CSADRDETQYF
J gene: TRBJ2-7; D gene: TRBD2; clone size: many; V gene: TRBV25-1; CDR3 DNA: TGTGCCAGCCAGAAGACTAGCGAGGTTGGGCAGTACTTC; CDR3 protein: CASQKTSEVGQYF
J gene: TRBJ2-1; D gene: TRBD2; clone size: NA; V gene: TRBV6-2/TRBV6-3; CDR3 DNA: TGTGCCAGCAGCTTTAAGGCGGGGGGGCTTTATAATGAGCAGTTCTTC; CDR3 protein: CASSFKAGGLYNEQFF
J gene: TRBJ2-2; D gene: TRBD1; clone size: many; V gene: TRBV6-1; CDR3 DNA: TGTGCCAGCAGTGAACGGACAGGTTCCACCGGGGAGCTGTTTTTT; CDR3 protein: CASSERTGSTGELFF
J gene: TRBJ2-3; D gene: NA; clone size: few; V gene: TRBV5-1; CDR3 DNA: TGCGCCAGCAGCTTGGCCGGGAACTCAGGGTTCGCAGATACGCAGTATTTT; CDR3 protein: CASSLAGNSGFADTQYF
J gene: TRBJ2-1; D gene: NA; clone size: many; V gene: TRBV5-6; CDR3 DNA: TGTGCCAGCAGCGACCCAGCCGGAGTGCTTGAGCAGTTCTTC; CDR3 protein: CASSDPAGVLEQFF
J gene: TRBJ2-5; D gene: NA; clone size: many; V gene: TRBV15; CDR3 DNA: TGTGCCACCAGCAGAGATTATAGCGAGGAGACCCAGTACTTC; CDR3 protein: CATSRDYSEETQYF
J gene: TRBJ2-5; D gene: NA; clone size: many; V gene: TRBV5-1; CDR3 DNA: TGCGCCAGCAGCTTACGGGACACCCAAGAGACCCAGTACTTC; CDR3 protein: CASSLRDTQETQYF
J gene: TRBJ1-4; D gene: NA; clone size: many; V gene: TRBV27; CDR3 DNA: TGTGCCAGCAGTTTAAGGGGGTCAGCAGAAAAACTGTTTTTT; CDR3 protein: CASSLRGSAEKLFF